The entry below gives a single TCR beta chain sequence along with its context. The data were obtained in a study of blood T cell repertoires in COVID-19. Study-level information: COVID-19 samples collected from the United States, Italy and Spain covered acute and convalescent phases.

The CDR3 runs to 13 residues. V was pared by 6 bases and J by 8 bases, with 7 bases of the junction left unmatched. During active infection, Seattle patients enrolled and were then monitored through disease. Produced via immunoSEQ multiplex PCR; TCRdb's table is partial and in-frame only. The repertoire holds around 480,000 clones, with more than 70% as singletons. The sample taken for sequencing was peripheral blood. The TCR comes from a woman between 50 and 59 years old with COVID-19, enrolled during active disease. The chain joins TRBV12-3 or TRBV12-4 to TRBJ1-2; TRBD1 agrees at 9 bases. CDR3 sequence reads: CASSRDRDDGYTF. As DNA, the CDR3 is TGTGCCAGCAGCCGGGACAGGGATGACGGCTACACCTTC.